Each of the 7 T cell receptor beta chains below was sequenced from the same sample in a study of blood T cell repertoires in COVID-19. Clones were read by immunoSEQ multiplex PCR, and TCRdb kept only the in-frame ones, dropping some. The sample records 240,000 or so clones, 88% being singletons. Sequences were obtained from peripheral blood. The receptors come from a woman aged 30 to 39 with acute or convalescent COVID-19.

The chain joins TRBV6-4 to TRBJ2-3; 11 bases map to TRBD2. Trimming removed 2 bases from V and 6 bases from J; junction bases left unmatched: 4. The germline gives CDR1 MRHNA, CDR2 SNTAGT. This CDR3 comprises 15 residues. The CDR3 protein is CASSDTSGRKDTQYF. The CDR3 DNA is TGTGCCAGCAGTGACACTAGCGGGAGAAAGGATACGCAGTATTTT.

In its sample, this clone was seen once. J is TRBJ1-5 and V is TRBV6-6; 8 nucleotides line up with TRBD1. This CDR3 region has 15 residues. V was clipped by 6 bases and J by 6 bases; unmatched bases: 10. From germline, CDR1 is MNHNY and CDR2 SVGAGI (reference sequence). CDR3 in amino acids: CASRHQGAQGQPQHF. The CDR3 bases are TGTGCCAGCAGGCACCAGGGGGCGCAGGGTCAGCCCCAGCATTTT.

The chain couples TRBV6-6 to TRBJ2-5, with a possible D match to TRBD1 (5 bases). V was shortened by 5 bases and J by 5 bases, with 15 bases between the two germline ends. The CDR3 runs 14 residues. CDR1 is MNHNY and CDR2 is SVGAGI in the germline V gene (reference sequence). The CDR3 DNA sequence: TGTGCCAGCAGTCCGGCAGGGCTTCATGAGACCCAGTACTTC. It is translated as CASSPAGLHETQYF.

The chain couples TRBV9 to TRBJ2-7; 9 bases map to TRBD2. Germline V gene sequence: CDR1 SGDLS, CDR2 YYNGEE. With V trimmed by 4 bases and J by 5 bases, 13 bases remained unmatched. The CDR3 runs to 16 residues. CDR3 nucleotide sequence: TGTGCCAGCAGCCCCCGCGCGGGAGGGCCGGGCGACGAGCAGTACTTC. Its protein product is CASSPRAGGPGDEQYF.

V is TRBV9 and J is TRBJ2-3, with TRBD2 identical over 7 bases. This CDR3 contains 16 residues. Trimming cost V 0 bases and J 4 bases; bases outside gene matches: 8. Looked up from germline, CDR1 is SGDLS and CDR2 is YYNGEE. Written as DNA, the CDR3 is TGTGCCAGCAGCGTAGCCCCGACCAGCGGGGCAGATACGCAGTATTTT. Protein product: CASSVAPTSGADTQYF.

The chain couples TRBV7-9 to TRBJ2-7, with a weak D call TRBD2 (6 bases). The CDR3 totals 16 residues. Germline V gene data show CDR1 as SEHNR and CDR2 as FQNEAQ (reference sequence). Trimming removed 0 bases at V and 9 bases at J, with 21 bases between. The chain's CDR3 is CASSLALGGIGASQYF. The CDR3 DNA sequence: TGTGCCAGCAGCTTAGCGCTGGGAGGAATTGGGGCCTCGCAGTACTTC.

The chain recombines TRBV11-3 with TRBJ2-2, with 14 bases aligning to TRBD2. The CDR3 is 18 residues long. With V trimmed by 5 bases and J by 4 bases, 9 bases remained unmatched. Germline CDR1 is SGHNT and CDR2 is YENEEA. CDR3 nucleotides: TGTGCCAGCAGCATGGGGGGACTAGCGGGAGTGGGCACCGGGGAGCTGTTTTTT. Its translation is CASSMGGLAGVGTGELFF.